The present entry profiles one T cell receptor beta chain with its context. This may be a read error: a much more frequent sequence differs by one nucleotide. From germline, CDR1 is SGHRS and CDR2 YFSETQ. The CDR3 runs 17 residues. Trimming took 5 bases from V and 2 from J, leaving 22 bases between them. These data originate in a study of patients and donors after allogeneic stem cell transplantation. TCRdb re-called the RT-PCR reads with MiXCR, one entry per CDR3 protein. The table records 410,000 or so distinct CDR3 sequences, more than 15% of them present only once. Material: blood, either unsorted or a sorted T cell fraction (not recorded which). This chain joins TRBV5-1 and TRBJ2-5, with a tentative D call TRBD1 (6 bases). The TCR was taken from a human donor who was either an allogeneic HSCT recipient or a stem cell or donor lymphocyte infusion donor (not recorded which). It is not recorded whose cells these are; they may come from a transplant donor. The CDR3 region is CASSTGRPPLSQETQYF. The CDR3 DNA sequence: TGCGCCAGCAGTACAGGGCGACCACCCCTGAGTCAAGAGACCCAGTACTTC.